Below, one T cell receptor beta chain is given with its context. Its antigen is currently unknown. TCRdb's table, derived via immunoSEQ multiplex PCR, lists solely in-frame clones and lacks some. The sample lists roughly 120,000 clones; roughly 91% were seen once. The data originate from a study of cytomegalovirus exposure and HLA in healthy donors. Regarding the study as a whole: As confirmed in vitro, three CMV-associated chains were specific for CMV antigens. Cytomegalovirus-associated TCR beta chains were listed, numbering roughly 150.

The CDR3 is 15 amino acids. The germline gives CDR1 MNHEY, CDR2 SMNVEV (reference sequence). V gave up 2 bases and J gave up 0 bases, with 11 bases separating them. Material for sequencing was PBMCs. The receptor's source is a man aged 30 to 45 in good health and CMV-seronegative. The chain carries TRBV27 and TRBJ2-7; perhaps TRBD1 as D (6 bases). The CDR3 loop reads CASSLAMDSSYEQYF. The CDR3 DNA follows: TGTGCCAGCAGTTTAGCGATGGACAGCTCCTACGAGCAGTACTTC.